The table lists the clone carrying this T cell receptor (beta chain) with a few counts. Its antigen is undetermined. This entry belongs to a study of blood T cells in healthy people across ages. Study outcomes and limitations: Fewer expanded clones and more diversity marked long-lived versus aged donors. Considered underestimates were the diversity estimates obtained from one million T cells. The recorded TCR beta diversity per million T cells decreased in a roughly linear manner with age.

A second PCR, run for about 6 to 11 cycles, used a sample-barcoded 5' primer plus a J-beta primer mix. TCRdb ran MiXCR on the 5' RACE reads and lists one entry per CDR3 protein. Of 1.8 million or so distinct CDR3 sequences detected, more than 35% appear once; the ten largest clones hold 23%. CDR3 length equals 15 residues. The V end was cut by 10 bases, the J end by 0 bases, with 17 bases between. The germline gives CDR1 SGDLS, CDR2 YYNGEE. This sequence joins TRBV9 and TRBJ1-5, with unresolved D. The sequence was obtained from a human donor in good health. Sequencing was done on a sample of blood. The CDR3 sequence is CASTRSKNSNQPQHF. The CDR3 DNA reads as TGTGCCTCAACCAGGTCGAAAAATAGCAATCAGCCCCAGCATTTT.